Below, one TCR beta chain is given with its context. The data were obtained in a study of OX40 agonist ivuxolimab in advanced cancers. Cycle 7 day 1, cycle 4 day 1, and baseline were the timepoints at which blood was sampled. This table comes from immunoSEQ multiplex PCR, and its TCRdb copy is limited to in-frame clones, with some not included. The sample includes about 79,000 clones, approximately 94% seen only once; the top ten take 9.6%. Germline loops: CDR1 MGHRA, CDR2 YSYEKL. Trimming cost V 5 bases and J 4 bases; bases outside gene matches: 7. CDR3 length: 15 amino acids. J is TRBJ1-1 and V is TRBV4-1; 10 bases are a match to TRBD1. The input for sequencing was CD4+ or CD8+ T cells sorted from blood, taken in a trial of the OX40 agonist ivuxolimab. This receptor was identified in an adult with an advanced solid tumor such as melanoma, head and neck, liver or kidney cancer. The DNA for the CDR3 is TGCGCCAGCAGCGCTGGACAGGGGGTTGGCACTGAAGCTTTCTTT. It yields the protein CASSAGQGVGTEAFF.